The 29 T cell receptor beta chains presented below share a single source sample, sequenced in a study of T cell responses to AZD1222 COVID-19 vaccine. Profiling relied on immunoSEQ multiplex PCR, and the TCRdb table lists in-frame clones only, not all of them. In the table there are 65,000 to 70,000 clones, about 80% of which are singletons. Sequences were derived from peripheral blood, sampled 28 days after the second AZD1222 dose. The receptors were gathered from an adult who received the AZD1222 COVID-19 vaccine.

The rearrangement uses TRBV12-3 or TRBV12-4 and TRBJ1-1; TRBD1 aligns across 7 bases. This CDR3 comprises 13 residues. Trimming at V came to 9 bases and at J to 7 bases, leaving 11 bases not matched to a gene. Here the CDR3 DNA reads TGTGCCAGTTCCACAGGGGAGGGCGATGAAGCTTTCTTT. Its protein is CASSTGEGDEAFF.

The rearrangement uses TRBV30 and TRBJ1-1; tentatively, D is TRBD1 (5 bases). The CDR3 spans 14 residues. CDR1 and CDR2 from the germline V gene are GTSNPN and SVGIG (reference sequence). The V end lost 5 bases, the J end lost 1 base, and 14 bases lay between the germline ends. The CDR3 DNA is TGTGCCTGGGATCCCGGGACGGGGAACACTGAAGCTTTCTTT. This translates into CAWDPGTGNTEAFF.

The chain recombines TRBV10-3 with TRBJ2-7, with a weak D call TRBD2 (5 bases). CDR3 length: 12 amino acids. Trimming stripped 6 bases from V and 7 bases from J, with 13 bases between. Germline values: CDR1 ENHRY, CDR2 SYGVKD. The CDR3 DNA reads TGTGCCATCAGGGAAGGATCGGGGGAGCAGTACTTC. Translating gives CAIREGSGEQYF.

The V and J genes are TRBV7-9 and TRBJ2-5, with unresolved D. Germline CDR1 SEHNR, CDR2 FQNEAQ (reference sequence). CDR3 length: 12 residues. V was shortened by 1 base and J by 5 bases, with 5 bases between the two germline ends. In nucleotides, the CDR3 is TGTGCCAGCAGCTTAGTAGGGGAGACCCAGTACTTC. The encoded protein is CASSLVGETQYF.

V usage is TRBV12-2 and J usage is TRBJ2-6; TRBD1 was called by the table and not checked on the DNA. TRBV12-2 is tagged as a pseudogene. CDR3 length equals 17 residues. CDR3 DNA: TGTGCAAGTCGCACAGGGGAATCTAACGCTGGGGCCAACGTCCTGACTTTC. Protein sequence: CASRTGESNAGANVLTF.

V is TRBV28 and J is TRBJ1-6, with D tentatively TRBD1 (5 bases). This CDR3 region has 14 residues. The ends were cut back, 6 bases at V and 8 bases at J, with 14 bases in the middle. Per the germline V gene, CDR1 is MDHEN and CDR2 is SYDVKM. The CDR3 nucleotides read TGTGCCAGCAGATCCGGGGCCGACCATTCACCCCTCCACTTT. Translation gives CASRSGADHSPLHF.

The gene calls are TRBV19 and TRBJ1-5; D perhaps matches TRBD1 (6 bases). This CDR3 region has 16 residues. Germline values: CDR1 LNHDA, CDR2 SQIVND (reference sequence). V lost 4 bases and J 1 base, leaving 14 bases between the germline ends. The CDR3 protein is CASSNPGHLSNQPQHF. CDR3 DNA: TGTGCCAGTAGTAATCCGGGACACCTGAGCAATCAGCCCCAGCATTTT.

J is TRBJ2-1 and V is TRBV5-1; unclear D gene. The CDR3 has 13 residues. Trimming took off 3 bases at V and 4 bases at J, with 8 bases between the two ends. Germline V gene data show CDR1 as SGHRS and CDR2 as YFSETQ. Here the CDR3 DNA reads TGCGCCAGCAGCTCTGGGGTATACAATGAGCAGTTCTTC. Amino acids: CASSSGVYNEQFF.

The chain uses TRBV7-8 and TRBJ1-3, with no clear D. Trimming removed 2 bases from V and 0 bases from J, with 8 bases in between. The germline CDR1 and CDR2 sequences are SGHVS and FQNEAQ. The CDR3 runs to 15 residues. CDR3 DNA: TGTGCCAGCAGCTTAACTCCCTACTCTGGAAACACCATATATTTT. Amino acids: CASSLTPYSGNTIYF.

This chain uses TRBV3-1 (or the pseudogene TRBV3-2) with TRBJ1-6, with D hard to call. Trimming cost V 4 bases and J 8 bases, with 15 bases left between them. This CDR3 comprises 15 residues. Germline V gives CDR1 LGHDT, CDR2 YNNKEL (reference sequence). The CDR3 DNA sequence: TGTGCCAGCAGCCCCCCCGGAGGGCGCGATTCACCCCTCCACTTT. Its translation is CASSPPGGRDSPLHF.

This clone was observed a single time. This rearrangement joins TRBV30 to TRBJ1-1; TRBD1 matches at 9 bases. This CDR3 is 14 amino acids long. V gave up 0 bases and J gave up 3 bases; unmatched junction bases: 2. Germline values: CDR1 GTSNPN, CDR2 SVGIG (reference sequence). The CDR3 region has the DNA TGTGCCTGGAGTGTAAGACAGGGGGACACTGAAGCTTTCTTT. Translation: CAWSVRQGDTEAFF. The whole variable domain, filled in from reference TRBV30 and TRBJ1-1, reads SQTIHQWPATLVQPVGSPLSLECTVEGTSNPNLYWYRQAAGRGLQLLFYSVGIGQISSEVPQNLSASRPQDRQFILSSKKLLLSDSGFYLCAWSVRQGDTEAFFGQGTRLTVV.

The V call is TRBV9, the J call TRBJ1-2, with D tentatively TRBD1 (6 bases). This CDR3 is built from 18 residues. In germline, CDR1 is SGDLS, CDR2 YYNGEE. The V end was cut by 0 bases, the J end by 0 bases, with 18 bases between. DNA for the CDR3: TGTGCCAGCAGCGTAGGTGGCCTGACGGGGGCTTCTAACTATGGCTACACCTTC. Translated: CASSVGGLTGASNYGYTF.

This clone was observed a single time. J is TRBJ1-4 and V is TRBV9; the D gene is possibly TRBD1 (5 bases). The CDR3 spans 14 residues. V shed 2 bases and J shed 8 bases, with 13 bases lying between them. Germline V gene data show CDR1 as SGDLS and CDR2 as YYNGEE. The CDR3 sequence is CASSVGGDGEKLFF. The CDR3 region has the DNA TGTGCCAGCAGCGTGGGAGGGGATGGCGAAAAACTGTTTTTT.

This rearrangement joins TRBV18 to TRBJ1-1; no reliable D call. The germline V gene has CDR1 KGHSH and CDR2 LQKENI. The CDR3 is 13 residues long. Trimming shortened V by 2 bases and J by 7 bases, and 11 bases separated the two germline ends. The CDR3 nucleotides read TGTGCCAGCTCACCAACGAAGGACGGTGAAGCTTTCTTT. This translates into CASSPTKDGEAFF.

CDR3 residues: CASLGHANTEAFF. As DNA, the CDR3 is TGCGCCAGTTTGGGACACGCGAACACTGAAGCTTTCTTT. This chain connects TRBV5-1 to TRBJ1-1; TRBD1 might be the D (6 bases). Deletions cut 8 bases from V and 1 base from J, with 12 bases between. The CDR3 loop spans 13 amino acids. Germline CDR1 is SGHRS and CDR2 is YFSETQ.

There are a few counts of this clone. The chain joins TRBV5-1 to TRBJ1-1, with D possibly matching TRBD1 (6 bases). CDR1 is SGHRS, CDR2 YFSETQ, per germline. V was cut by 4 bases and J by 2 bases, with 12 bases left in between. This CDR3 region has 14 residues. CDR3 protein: CASSVTGFNTEAFF. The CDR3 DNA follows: TGCGCCAGCAGCGTGACAGGTTTCAACACTGAAGCTTTCTTT.

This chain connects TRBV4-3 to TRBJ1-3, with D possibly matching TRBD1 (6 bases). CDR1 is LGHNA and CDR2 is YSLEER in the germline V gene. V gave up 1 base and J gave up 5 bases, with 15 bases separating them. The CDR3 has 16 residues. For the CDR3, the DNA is TGCGCCAGCAGCCAAGGGGTTAACAGGGTTCGAAACACCATATATTTT. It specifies CASSQGVNRVRNTIYF.

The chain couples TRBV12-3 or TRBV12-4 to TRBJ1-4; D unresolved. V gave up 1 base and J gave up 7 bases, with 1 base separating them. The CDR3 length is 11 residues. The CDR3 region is CASSLGEKLFF. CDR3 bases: TGTGCCAGCAGTTTAGGTGAAAAACTGTTTTTT.

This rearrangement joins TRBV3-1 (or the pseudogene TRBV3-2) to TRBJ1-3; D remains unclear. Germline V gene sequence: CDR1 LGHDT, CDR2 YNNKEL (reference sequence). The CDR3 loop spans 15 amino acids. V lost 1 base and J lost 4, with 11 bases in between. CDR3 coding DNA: TGTGCCAGCAGCCAAGGGGATCGAAAGGGAAACACCATATATTTT. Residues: CASSQGDRKGNTIYF.

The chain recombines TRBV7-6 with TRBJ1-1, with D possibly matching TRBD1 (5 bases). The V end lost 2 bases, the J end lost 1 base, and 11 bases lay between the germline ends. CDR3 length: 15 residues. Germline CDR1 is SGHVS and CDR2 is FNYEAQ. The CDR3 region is CASSLSWGTNTEAFF. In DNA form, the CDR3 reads TGTGCCAGCAGCTTAAGTTGGGGGACGAACACTGAAGCTTTCTTT.

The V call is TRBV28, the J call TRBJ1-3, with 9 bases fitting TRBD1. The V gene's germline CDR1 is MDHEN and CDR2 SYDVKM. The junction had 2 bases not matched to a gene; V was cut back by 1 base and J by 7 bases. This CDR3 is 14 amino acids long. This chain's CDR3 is CASSLSDRGNTIYF. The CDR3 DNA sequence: TGTGCCAGCAGTTTATCCGACAGGGGGAACACCATATATTTT.

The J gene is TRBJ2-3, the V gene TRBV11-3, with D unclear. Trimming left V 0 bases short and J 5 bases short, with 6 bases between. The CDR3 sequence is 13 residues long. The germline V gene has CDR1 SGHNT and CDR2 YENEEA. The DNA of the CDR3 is TGTGCCAGCAGCTTAGAATGGGGAGATACGCAGTATTTT. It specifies CASSLEWGDTQYF.

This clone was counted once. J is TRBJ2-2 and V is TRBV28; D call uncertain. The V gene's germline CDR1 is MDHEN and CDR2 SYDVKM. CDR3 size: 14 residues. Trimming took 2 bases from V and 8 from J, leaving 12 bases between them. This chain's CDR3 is CASSLGSQWGELFF. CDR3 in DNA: TGTGCCAGCAGTTTAGGGTCTCAATGGGGGGAGCTGTTTTTT. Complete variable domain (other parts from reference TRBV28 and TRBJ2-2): DVKVTQSSRYLVKRTGEKVFLECVQDMDHENMFWYRQDPGLGLRLIYFSYDVKMKEKGDIPEGYSVSREKKERFSLILESASTNQTSMYLCASSLGSQWGELFFGEGSRLTVL.

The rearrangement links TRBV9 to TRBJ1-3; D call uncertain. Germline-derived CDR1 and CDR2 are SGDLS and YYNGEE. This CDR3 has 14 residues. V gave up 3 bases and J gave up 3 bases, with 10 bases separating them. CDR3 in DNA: TGTGCCAGCAGCGACCGGAGAGGTGGAAACACCATATATTTT. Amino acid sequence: CASSDRRGGNTIYF.

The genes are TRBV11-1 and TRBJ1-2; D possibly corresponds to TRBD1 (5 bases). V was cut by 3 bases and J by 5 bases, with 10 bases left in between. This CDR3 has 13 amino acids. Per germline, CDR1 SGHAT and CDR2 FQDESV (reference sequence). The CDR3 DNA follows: TGTGCCAGCAGCTTCGGGGCCCGGTATGGCTACACCTTC. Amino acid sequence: CASSFGARYGYTF.

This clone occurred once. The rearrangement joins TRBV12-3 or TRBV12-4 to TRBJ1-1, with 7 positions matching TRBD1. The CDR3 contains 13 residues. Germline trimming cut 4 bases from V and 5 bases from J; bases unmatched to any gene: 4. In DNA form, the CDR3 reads TGTGCCAGCAGTTCGACAGGGAATACTGAAGCTTTCTTT. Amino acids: CASSSTGNTEAFF.

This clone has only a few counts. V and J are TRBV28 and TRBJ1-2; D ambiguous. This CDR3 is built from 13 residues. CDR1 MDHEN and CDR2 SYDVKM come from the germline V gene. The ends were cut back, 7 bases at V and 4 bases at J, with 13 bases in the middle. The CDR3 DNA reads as TGTGCCAGCATGGAGGGATCGATCTATGGCTACACCTTC. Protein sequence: CASMEGSIYGYTF.

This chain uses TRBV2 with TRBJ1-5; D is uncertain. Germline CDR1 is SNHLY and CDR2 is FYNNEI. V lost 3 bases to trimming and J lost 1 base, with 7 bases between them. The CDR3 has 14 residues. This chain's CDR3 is CASSERVSNQPQHF. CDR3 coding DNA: TGTGCCAGCAGTGAGAGGGTGAGCAATCAGCCCCAGCATTTT.

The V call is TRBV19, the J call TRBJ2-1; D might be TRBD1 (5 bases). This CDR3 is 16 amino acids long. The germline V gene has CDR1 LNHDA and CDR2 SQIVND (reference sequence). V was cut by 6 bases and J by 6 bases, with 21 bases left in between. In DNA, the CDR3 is TGTGCCAGTAGCCTAATTCTCAGGGTCGATGGCAATGAGCAGTTCTTC. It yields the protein CASSLILRVDGNEQFF.